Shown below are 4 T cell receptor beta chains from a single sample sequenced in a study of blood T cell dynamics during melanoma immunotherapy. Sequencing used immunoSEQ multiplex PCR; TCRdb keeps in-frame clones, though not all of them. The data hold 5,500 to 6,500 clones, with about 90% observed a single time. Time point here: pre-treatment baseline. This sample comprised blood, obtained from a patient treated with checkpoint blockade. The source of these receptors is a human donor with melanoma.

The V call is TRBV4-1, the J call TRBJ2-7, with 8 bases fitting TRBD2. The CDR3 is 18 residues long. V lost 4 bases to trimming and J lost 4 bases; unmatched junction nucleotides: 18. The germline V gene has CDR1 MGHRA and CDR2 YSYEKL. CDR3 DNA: TGCGCCAGCAGCCCCCTAGGGAGGACGGGAGGGGTCGCATACGAGCAGTACTTC. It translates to CASSPLGRTGGVAYEQYF.

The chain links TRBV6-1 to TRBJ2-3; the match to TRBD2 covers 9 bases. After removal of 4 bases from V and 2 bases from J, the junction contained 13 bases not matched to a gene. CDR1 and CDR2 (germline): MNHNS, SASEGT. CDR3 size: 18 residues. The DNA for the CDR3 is TGTGCCAGCAGTGCCAACAGTGGGAGCGGGGGGATCACAGATACGCAGTATTTT. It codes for CASSANSGSGGITDTQYF.

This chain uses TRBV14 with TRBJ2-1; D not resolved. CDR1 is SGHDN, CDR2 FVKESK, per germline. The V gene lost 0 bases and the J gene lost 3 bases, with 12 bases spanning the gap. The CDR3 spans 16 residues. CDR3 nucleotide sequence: TGTGCCAGCAGCCAAGATACAAGGCTCGGCTACAATGAGCAGTTCTTC. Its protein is CASSQDTRLGYNEQFF. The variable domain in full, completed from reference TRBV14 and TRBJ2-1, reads EAGVTQFPSHSVIEKGQTVTLRCDPISGHDNLYWYRRVMGKEIKFLLHFVKESKQDESGMPNNRFLAERTGGTYSTLKVQPAELEDSGVYFCASSQDTRLGYNEQFFGPGTRLTVL.

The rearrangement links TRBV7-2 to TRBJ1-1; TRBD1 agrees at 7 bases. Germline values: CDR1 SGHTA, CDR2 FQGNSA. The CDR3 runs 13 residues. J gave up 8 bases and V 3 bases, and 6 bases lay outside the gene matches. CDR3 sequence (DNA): TGTGCCAGCAGCTTCAACAGGGGCCCCGAAGCTTTCTTT. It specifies CASSFNRGPEAFF.